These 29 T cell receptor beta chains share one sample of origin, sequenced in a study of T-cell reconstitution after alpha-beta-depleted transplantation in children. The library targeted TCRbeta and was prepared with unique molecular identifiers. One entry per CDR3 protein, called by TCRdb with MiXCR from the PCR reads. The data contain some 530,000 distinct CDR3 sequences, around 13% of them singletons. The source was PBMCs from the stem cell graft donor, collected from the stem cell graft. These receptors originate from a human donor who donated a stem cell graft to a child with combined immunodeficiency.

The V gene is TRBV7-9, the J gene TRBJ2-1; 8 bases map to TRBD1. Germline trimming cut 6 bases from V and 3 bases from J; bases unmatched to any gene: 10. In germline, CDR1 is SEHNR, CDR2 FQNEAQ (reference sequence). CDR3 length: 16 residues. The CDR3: CASSTYRGRGYNEQFF. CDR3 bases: TGTGCCAGCAGTACATACAGGGGGAGAGGCTACAATGAGCAGTTCTTC.

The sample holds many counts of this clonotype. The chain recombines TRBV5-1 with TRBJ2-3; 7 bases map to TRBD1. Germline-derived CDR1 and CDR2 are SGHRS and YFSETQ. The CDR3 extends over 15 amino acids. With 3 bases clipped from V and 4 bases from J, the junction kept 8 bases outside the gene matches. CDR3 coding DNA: TGCGCCAGCAGCTACGACAGGGATTCCCCAGATACGCAGTATTTT. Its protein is CASSYDRDSPDTQYF.

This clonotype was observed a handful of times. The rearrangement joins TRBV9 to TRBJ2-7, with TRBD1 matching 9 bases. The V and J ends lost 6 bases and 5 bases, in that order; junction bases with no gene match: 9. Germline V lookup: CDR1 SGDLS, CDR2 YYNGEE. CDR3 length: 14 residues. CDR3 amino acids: CASTKGTGFDEQYF. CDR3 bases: TGTGCCAGCACCAAAGGGACAGGGTTCGACGAGCAGTACTTC. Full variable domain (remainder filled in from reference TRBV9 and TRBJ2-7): DSGVTQTPKHLITATGQRVTLRCSPRSGDLSVYWYQQSLDQGLQFLIQYYNGEERAKGNILERFSAQQFPDLHSELNLSSLELGDSALYFCASTKGTGFDEQYFGPGTRLTVT.

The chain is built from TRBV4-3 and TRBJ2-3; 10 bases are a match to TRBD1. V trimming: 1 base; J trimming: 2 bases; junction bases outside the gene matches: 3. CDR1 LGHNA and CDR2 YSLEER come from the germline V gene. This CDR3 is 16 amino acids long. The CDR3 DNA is TGCGCCAGCAGCCAAGGAGGGACAGGGGTCACAGATACGCAGTATTTT. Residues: CASSQGGTGVTDTQYF.

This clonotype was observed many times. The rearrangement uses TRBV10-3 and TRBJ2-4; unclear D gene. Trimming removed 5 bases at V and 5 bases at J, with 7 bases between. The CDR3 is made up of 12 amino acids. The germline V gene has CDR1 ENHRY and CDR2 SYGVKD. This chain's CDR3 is CAISPEENIQYF. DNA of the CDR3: TGTGCCATCAGTCCAGAAGAAAACATTCAGTACTTC.

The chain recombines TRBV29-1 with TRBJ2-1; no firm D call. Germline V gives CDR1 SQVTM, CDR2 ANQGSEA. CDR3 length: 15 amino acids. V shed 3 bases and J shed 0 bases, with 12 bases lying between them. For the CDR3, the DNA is TGCAGCGTTGATGGTACAATGAGCTCCTACAATGAGCAGTTCTTC. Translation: CSVDGTMSSYNEQFF.

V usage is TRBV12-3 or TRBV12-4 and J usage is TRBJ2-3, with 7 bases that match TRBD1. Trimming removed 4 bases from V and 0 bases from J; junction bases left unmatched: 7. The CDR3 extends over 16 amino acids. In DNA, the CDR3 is TGTGCCAGCAGTTCCGGACAGGCACTTAGCACAGATACGCAGTATTTT. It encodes CASSSGQALSTDTQYF.

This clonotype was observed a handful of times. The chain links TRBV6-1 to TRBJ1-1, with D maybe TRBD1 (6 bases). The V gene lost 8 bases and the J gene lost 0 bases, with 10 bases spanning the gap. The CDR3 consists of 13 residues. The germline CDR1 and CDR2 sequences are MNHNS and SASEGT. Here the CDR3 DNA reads TGTGCCAGCGGTGGACAGCTGAACACTGAAGCTTTCTTT. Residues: CASGGQLNTEAFF.

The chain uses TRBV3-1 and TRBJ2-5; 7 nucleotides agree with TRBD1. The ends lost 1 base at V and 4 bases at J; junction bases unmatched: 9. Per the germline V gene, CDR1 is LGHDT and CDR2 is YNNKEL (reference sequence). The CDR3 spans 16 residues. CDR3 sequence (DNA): TGTGCCAGCAGCCAAGTTAATCGAGGGGGCCGAGAGACCCAGTACTTC. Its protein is CASSQVNRGGRETQYF.

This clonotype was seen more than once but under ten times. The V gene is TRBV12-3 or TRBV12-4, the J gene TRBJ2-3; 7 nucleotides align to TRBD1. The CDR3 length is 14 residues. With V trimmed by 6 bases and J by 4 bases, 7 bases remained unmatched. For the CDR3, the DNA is TGTGCCAGCAGCTCCGACAGGGTCCCAGATACGCAGTATTTT. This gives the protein CASSSDRVPDTQYF.

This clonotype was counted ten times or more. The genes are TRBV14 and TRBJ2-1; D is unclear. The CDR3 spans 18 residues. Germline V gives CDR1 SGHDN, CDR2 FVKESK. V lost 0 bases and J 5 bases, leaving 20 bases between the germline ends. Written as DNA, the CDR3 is TGTGCCAGCAGCCAAGAAGGCTTCCTAATGGGAACCCACAATGAGCAGTTCTTC. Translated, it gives CASSQEGFLMGTHNEQFF. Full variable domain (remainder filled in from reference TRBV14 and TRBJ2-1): EAGVTQFPSHSVIEKGQTVTLRCDPISGHDNLYWYRRVMGKEIKFLLHFVKESKQDESGMPNNRFLAERTGGTYSTLKVQPAELEDSGVYFCASSQEGFLMGTHNEQFFGPGTRLTVL.

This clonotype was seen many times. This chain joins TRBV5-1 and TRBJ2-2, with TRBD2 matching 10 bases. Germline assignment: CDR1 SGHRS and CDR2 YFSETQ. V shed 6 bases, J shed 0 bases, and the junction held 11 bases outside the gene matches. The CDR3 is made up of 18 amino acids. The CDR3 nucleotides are TGCGCCAGCACCCGACTTGCTAGCGGGAGTTCGAACACCGGGGAGCTGTTTTTT. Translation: CASTRLASGSSNTGELFF.

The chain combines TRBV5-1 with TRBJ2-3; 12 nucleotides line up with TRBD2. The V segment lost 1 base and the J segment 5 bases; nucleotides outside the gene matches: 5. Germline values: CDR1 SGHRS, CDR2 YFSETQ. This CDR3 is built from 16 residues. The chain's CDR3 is CASSLKTSGSGDTQYF. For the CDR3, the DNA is TGCGCCAGCAGCTTGAAGACTAGCGGGAGTGGAGATACGCAGTATTTT.

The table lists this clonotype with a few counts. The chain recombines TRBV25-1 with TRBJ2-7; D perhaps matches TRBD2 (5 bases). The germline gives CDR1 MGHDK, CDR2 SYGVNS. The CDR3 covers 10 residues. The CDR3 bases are TGTGCGCTACGGGGTTACGAGCAGTACTTC. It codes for CALRGYEQYF.

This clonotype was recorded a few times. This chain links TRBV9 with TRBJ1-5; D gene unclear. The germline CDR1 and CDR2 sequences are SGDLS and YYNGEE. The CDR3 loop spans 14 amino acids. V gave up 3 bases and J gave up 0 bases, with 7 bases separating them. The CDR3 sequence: CASSAEVSNQPQHF. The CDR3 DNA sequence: TGTGCCAGCAGCGCCGAAGTTAGCAATCAGCCCCAGCATTTT.

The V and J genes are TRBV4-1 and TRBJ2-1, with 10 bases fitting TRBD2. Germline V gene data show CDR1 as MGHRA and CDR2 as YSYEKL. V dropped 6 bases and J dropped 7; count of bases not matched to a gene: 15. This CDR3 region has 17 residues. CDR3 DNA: TGCGCCAGCAGTCTTATAGCGGGGGGATTGGGACGGAATGAGCAGTTCTTC. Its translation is CASSLIAGGLGRNEQFF.

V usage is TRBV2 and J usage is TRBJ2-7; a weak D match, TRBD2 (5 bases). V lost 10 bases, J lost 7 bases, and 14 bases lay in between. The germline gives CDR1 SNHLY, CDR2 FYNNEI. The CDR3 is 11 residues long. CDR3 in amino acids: CATISSGEQYF. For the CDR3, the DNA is TGTGCCACCATCTCCTCGGGGGAGCAGTACTTC.

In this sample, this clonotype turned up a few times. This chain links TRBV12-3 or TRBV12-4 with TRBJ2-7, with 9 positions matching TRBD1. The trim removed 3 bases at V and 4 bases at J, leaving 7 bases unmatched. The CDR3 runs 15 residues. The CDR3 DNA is TGTGCCAGCAGTTTCGGAGGGACAGGGCTTTACGAGCAGTACTTC. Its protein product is CASSFGGTGLYEQYF.

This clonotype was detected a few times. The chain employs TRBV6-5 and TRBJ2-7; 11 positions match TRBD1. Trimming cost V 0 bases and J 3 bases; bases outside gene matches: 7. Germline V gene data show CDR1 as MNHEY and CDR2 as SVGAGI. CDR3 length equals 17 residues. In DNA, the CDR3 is TGTGCCAGCAGTTACTCGACTGCCGGGACAGGGGGCTACGAGCAGTACTTC. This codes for CASSYSTAGTGGYEQYF.

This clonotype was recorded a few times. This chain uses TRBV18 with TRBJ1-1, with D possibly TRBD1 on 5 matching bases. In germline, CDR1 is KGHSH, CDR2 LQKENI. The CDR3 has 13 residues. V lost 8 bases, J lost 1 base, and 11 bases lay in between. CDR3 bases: TGTGCCAGCCAGGAGGGGAGGAACACTGAAGCTTTCTTT. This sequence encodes CASQEGRNTEAFF.

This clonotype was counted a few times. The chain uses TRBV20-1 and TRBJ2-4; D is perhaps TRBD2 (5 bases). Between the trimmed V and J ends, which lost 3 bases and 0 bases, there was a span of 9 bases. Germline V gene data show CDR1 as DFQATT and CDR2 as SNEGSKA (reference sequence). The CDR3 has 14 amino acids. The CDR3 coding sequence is TGCAGTGCTAGGTCGGAGGTAGCCAAAAACATTCAGTACTTC. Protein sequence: CSARSEVAKNIQYF.

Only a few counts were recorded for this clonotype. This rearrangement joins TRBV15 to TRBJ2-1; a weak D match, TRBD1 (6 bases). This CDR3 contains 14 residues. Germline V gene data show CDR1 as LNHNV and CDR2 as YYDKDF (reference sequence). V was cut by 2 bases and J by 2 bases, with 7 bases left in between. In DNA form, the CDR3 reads TGTGCCACCAGCAGAAGACAGGCCTACAATGAGCAGTTCTTC. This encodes CATSRRQAYNEQFF.

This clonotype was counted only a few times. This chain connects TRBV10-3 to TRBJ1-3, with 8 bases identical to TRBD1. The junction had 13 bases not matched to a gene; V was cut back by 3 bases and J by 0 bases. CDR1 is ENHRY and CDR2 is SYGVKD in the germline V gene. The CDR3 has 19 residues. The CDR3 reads CAISDPPGTGGFSGNTIYF. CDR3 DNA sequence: TGTGCCATCAGTGACCCACCCGGGACAGGAGGTTTCTCTGGAAACACCATATATTTT.

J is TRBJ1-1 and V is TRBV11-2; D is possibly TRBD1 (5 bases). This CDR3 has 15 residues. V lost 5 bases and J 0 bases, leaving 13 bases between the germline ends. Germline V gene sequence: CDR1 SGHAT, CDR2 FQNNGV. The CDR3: CASSPRTRMNTEAFF. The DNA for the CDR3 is TGTGCCAGCAGCCCTCGGACACGGATGAACACTGAAGCTTTCTTT.

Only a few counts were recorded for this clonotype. In DNA, the CDR3 is TGTGCCAGCAGTGAACTACACGGGAGCACCGGGGAGCTGTTTTTT. Amino acids: CASSELHGSTGELFF. This chain uses TRBV25-1 with TRBJ2-2; a weak D match, TRBD2 (6 bases). Germline loops: CDR1 MGHDK, CDR2 SYGVNS. The CDR3 is made up of 15 amino acids. Deletions cut 2 bases from V and 4 bases from J, with 11 bases between.

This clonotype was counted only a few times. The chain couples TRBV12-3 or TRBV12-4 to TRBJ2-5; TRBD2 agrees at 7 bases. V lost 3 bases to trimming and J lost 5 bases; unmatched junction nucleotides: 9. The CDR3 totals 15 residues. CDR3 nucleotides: TGTGCCAGCAGTTTTTATGGCGGGAGTTGGGAGACCCAGTACTTC. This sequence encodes CASSFYGGSWETQYF.

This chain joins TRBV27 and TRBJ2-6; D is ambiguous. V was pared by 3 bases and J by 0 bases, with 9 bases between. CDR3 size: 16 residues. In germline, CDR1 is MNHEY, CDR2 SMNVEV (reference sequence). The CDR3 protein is CASSLAYRSGANVLTF. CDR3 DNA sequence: TGTGCCAGCAGTTTGGCATACCGCTCTGGGGCCAACGTCCTGACTTTC. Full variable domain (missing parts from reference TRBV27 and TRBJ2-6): EAQVTQNPRYLITVTGKKLTVTCSQNMNHEYMSWYRQDPGLGLRQIYYSMNVEVTDKGDVPEGYKVSRKEKRNFPLILESPSPNQTSLYFCASSLAYRSGANVLTFGAGSRLTVL.

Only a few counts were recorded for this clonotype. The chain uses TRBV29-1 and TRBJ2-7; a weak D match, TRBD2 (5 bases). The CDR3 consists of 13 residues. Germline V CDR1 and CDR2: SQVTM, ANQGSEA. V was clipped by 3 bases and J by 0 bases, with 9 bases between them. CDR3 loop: CSVDTEDSYEQYF. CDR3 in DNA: TGCAGCGTTGATACGGAGGACTCCTACGAGCAGTACTTC.

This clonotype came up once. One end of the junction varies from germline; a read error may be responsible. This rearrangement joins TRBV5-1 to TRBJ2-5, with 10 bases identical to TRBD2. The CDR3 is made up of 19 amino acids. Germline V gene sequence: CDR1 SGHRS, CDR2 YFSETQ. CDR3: CASRAGLANNLGPQEAQYF. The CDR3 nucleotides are TGCGCCAGCAGGGCGGGACTAGCGAATAACTTGGGGCCCCAAGAGGCCCAGTACTTC. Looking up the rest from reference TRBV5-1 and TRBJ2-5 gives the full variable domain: KAGVTQTPRYLIKTRGQQVTLSCSPISGHRSVSWYQQTPGQGLQFLFEYFSETQRNKGNFPGRFSGRQFSNSRSEMNVSTLELGDSALYLCASRAGLANNLGPQEAQYFGPGTRLLVL.